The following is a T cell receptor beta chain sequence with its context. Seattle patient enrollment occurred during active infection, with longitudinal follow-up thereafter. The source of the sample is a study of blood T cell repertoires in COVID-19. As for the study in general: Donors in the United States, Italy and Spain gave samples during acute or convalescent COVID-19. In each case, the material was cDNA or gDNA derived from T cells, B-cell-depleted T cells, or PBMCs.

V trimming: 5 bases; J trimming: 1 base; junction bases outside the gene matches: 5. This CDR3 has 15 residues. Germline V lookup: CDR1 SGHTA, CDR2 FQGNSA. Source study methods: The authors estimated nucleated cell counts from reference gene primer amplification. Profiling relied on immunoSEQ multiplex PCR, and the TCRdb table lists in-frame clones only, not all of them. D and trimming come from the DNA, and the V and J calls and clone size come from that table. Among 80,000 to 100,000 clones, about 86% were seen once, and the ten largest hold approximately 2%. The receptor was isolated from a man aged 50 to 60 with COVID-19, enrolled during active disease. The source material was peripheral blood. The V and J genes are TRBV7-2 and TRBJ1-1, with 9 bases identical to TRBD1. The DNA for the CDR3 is TGTGCCAGCAGCCCAGTGGGACAGGGGAACACTGAAGCTTTCTTT. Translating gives CASSPVGQGNTEAFF. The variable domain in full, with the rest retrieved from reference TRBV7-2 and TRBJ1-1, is GAGVSQSPSNKVTEKGKDVELRCDPISGHTALYWYRQSLGQGLEFLIYFQGNSAPDKSGLPSDRFSAERTGGSVSTLTIQRTQQEDSAVYLCASSPVGQGNTEAFFGQGTRLTVV.